Listed below are T cell receptor beta chains from one sample, sequenced in a study of T cells after yellow fever vaccination. One entry per CDR3 protein, called by TCRdb with MiXCR from the 5' RACE reads. Of 200,000 to 250,000 distinct CDR3 sequences in the sample, approximately 3.2% were seen once. Sample: CD4+ T cells sorted from PBMCs, taken 10 days after the yellow fever booster vaccination. The receptors shown here come from a man aged 18 to 30 who received the YFV17D yellow fever vaccine. Each CDR3 is given with its conserved first and last residue. The D gene is left open where the match is weak. Rows give clone size only sometimes, using once, few, many, or a class for an expanded clone.

clone size	V gene	J gene	D gene	CDR3 DNA	CDR3 protein
many	TRBV20-1	TRBJ1-5	.	TGCAGTGCTAAACAGGGTGGACAGCCCCAGCATTTT	CSAKQGGQPQHF
many	TRBV27	TRBJ2-5	.	TGTGCCAGCAGTTCCCCGGCGAGCCTAGAGACCCAGTACTTC	CASSSPASLETQYF
few	TRBV12-3/TRBV12-4	TRBJ1-1	.	TGTGCCAGCACCCCTCCCCATGAAGCTTTCTTT	CASTPPHEAFF
many	TRBV5-1	TRBJ2-5	.	TGCGCCAGCAGCTTGGCGGAGGAGACCCAGTACTTC	CASSLAEETQYF
many	TRBV5-1	TRBJ2-3	.	TGCGCCAGCAGCTCAACCGGGACGTCTTGGGCAGATACGCAGTATTTT	CASSSTGTSWADTQYF
few	TRBV12-3/TRBV12-4	TRBJ1-5	.	TGTGCCAGCAGTTTTATCCGAGCCCCCAATCAGCCCCAGCATTTT	CASSFIRAPNQPQHF
few	TRBV5-1	TRBJ2-7	TRBD1	TGCGCCAGCAGCCGGGACAGGGCCGGCGAGCAGTACTTC	CASSRDRAGEQYF
.	TRBV6-6	TRBJ1-4	.	TGTGCCAGCAGGACACACACGCTTGCAACTAATGAAAAACTGTTTTTT	CASRTHTLATNEKLFF
few	TRBV4-3	TRBJ2-3	TRBD1	TGCGCCAGCAGCCAAGAAGACAGGGGCACAGATACGCAGTATTTT	CASSQEDRGTDTQYF
many	TRBV9	TRBJ2-3	TRBD2	TGTGCCAGCAGCCCAACCGAACGAGCGGGGGGTACTGAGTATTTT	CASSPTERAGGTEYF
many	TRBV19	TRBJ1-1	.	TGTGCCAGTAGTATCGCGCCACGAGCTACTGAAGCTTTCTTT	CASSIAPRATEAFF
many	TRBV7-2	TRBJ1-1	.	TGTGCCAGCAGCGTTAGGCAGGGTGACACTGAAGCTTTCTTT	CASSVRQGDTEAFF
.	TRBV19	TRBJ2-3	TRBD2	TGTGCCAGTCCCGGGACTAGCGGACCCACAGATACGCAGTATTTT	CASPGTSGPTDTQYF
many	TRBV7-2	TRBJ1-5	.	TGTGCCAGCAGCCTGGGGGCAGGCCCTGGGGATCAGCCCCAGCATTTT	CASSLGAGPGDQPQHF
many	TRBV5-1	TRBJ2-3	.	TGCGCCAGCAGGTTCAGCACAGATACGCAGTATTTT	CASRFSTDTQYF
many	TRBV5-6	TRBJ2-7	.	TGTGCCAGCATCTCCAGCAGGGGCTCCTACGAGCAGTACTTC	CASISSRGSYEQYF
many	TRBV7-2	TRBJ2-3	.	TGTGCCAGCACCCCACATAGCACAGATACGCAGTATTTT	CASTPHSTDTQYF
few	TRBV4-1	TRBJ1-3	.	TGCGCCAGCAGCCGACAAGGAGGGCAACTACCTGGAAACACCATATATTTT	CASSRQGGQLPGNTIYF
many	TRBV28	TRBJ2-1	.	TGTGCCAGCAGTCTCCCGCCGGGACCAAGAAGGGAGCAGTTCTTC	CASSLPPGPRREQFF
many	TRBV4-2	TRBJ2-3	.	TGTGCCAGCAGTCCTAGCCCAGATACGCAGTATTTT	CASSPSPDTQYF
few	TRBV12-3/TRBV12-4	TRBJ2-6	TRBD1	TGTGCCAGCAGTCCTGGACAGGGAAACTCTGGGGCCAACGTCCTGACTTTC	CASSPGQGNSGANVLTF
many	TRBV20-1	TRBJ2-7	.	TGCAGTGCTAGGTATAACTTAGGGGGAGCGTCCTACGAGCAGTACTTC	CSARYNLGGASYEQYF
.	TRBV14	TRBJ2-3	.	TGTGCCAGCAGCCAAGATCCACTAGCAGCAGATACGCAGTATTTT	CASSQDPLAADTQYF
many	TRBV9	TRBJ2-1	.	TGTGCCAGCAGCGTAGCCCCAGGGGTGGATGAGCAGTTCTTC	CASSVAPGVDEQFF
few	TRBV7-2	TRBJ2-7	.	TGTGCCAGCAGCTTAGATCCAGGGCCCTACGAGCAGTACTTC	CASSLDPGPYEQYF
.	TRBV5-1	TRBJ2-2	TRBD1	TGCGCCAGCAGCACCGACAGGGAGCACGGGGAGCTGTTTTTT	CASSTDREHGELFF
.	TRBV7-8	TRBJ2-3	TRBD2	TGTGCCAGCAGCCGGATCGGGGGGGGCTTGGATACGCAGTATTTT	CASSRIGGGLDTQYF
many	TRBV9	TRBJ2-3	TRBD2	TGTGCCAGCAGCCCCCTCAGCGGGGAGGTCATTACGCAGTATTTT	CASSPLSGEVITQYF
few	TRBV18	TRBJ1-3	.	TGTGCCAGCTCACGAGACGACGCCGGCGTAGGAAACACCATATATTTT	CASSRDDAGVGNTIYF
.	TRBV7-8	TRBJ1-1	.	TGTGCCAGCAGCTTAATTGGGGGCGGCACTGAAGCTTTCTTT	CASSLIGGGTEAFF
.	TRBV3-1	TRBJ2-7	.	TGTGCCAGCAGCCATGCCGGGCCAGGCACCTACGAGCAGTACTTC	CASSHAGPGTYEQYF
many	TRBV5-1	TRBJ2-1	.	TGCGCCAGCAGCTTGCTCCCGACCCGGAGGAATGAGCAGTTCTTC	CASSLLPTRRNEQFF
many	TRBV12-3/TRBV12-4	TRBJ1-2	.	TGTGCCAGCGGTTTTGGCTACACCTTC	CASGFGYTF
.	TRBV7-2	TRBJ1-1	.	TGTGCCAGCAGCTCCATGGGGCGGGAGACTGAAGCTTTCTTT	CASSSMGRETEAFF
many	TRBV12-3/TRBV12-4	TRBJ2-6	.	TGTGCCAGCAGTTTATGGGGGACTGGGGCCAACGTCCTGACTTTC	CASSLWGTGANVLTF
.	TRBV6-1	TRBJ1-5	.	TGTGCCAGCAGTGAAGCATTGCCGACCCCATGGCAGCCCCAGCATTTT	CASSEALPTPWQPQHF
many	TRBV10-3	TRBJ1-5	.	TGTGCCATCAGCGGGGGTGGCAATCAGCCCCAGCATTTT	CAISGGGNQPQHF
.	TRBV9	TRBJ2-3	TRBD2	TGTGCCAGCAGCGTAGGGATAGCGGGCCAAGATACGCAGTATTTT	CASSVGIAGQDTQYF
many	TRBV29-1	TRBJ2-4	.	TGCAGCGTTGCAGGGCGCAAAAACATTCAGTACTTC	CSVAGRKNIQYF
many	TRBV5-1	TRBJ2-1	TRBD1	TGCGCCAGCAGCAGAGACAGGGGAGCCTACAATGAGCAGTTCTTC	CASSRDRGAYNEQFF
few	TRBV5-1	TRBJ2-5	.	TGCGCCAGCAGCTTGTCTCCGTCGGGAGAGACCCAGTACTTC	CASSLSPSGETQYF
.	TRBV20-1	TRBJ1-2	.	TGCAGTGCTAGAGAGGGGGGAAACTATGGCTACACCTTC	CSAREGGNYGYTF
many	TRBV28	TRBJ2-7	TRBD2	TGTGCCAGCAGAGGCGAGACTAGCGGGTCCTACGAGCAGTACTTC	CASRGETSGSYEQYF
.	TRBV7-2	TRBJ2-3	TRBD2	TGTGCCAGCAGCAACAGCGGGGGCCCAGATACGCAGTATTTT	CASSNSGGPDTQYF
many	TRBV5-4	TRBJ1-3	.	TGTGCCAGCAGCTTCCAGACCTCTGGAAACACCATATATTTT	CASSFQTSGNTIYF
many	TRBV5-1	TRBJ2-5	TRBD1	TGCGCCAGCAACAGGGGAGAAGGGGAGACCCAGTACTTC	CASNRGEGETQYF
many	TRBV5-4	TRBJ2-3	.	TGTGCCAGCAGCTTGGGGCCTTCCAAGACAGATACGCAGTATTTT	CASSLGPSKTDTQYF
many	TRBV3-1	TRBJ2-5	.	TGTGCCAGCAGCCAAGACGGCAGCCGGGAGACCCAGTACTTC	CASSQDGSRETQYF
many	TRBV5-1	TRBJ2-3	.	TGCGCCAGCAGCTTGGCTCAGTCGCAGGGAGATACGCAGTATTTT	CASSLAQSQGDTQYF